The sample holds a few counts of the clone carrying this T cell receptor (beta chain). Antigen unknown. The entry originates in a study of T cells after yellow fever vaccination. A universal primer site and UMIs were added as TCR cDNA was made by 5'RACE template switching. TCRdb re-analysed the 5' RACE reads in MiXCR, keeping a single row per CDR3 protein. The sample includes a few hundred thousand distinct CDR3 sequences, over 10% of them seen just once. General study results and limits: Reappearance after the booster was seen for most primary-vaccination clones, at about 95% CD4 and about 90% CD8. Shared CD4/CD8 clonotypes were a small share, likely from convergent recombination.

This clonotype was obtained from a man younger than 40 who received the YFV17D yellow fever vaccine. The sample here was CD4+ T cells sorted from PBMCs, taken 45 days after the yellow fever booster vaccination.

As DNA, the CDR3 is TGTGCCAGCAGCGTTAGCGCGCTGGAAGGCTACGAGCAGTACTTC. Protein sequence: CASSVSALEGYEQYF. The chain is built from TRBV7-2 and TRBJ2-7; D is possibly TRBD2 (5 bases). Germline V gene lookup returns CDR1 SGHTA and CDR2 FQGNSA. This CDR3 comprises 15 residues. With 5 bases removed from V and 3 bases from J, the gap between germline ends came to 17 bases.